Below are 15 T cell receptor beta chains sequenced from a single sample in a study of regulatory T cells in long-lasting Graves disease. Time point in this sample: newly diagnosed GD, antithyroid drugs for less than 3 months. Generation of the TCR library employed RNA extracted from PBMCs. To make TCR beta libraries, researchers used iRepertoire HTBI primers and Arm-PCR of CDR3 regions. TCRdb reanalysed the multiplex PCR reads using MiXCR and keeps one entry per CDR3 protein. The data contain 400,000 to 500,000 distinct CDR3 sequences, 14% of them seen just once; the ten biggest clones take up about a sixth. This same sample was also taken into another study, of T cells in Graves' hyperthyroidism and ophthalmopathy.

The source was peripheral blood mononuclear cells (PBMCs), collected at new diagnosis, from a patient treated with antithyroid drugs. The source is a woman between 45 and 65 years old with Graves disease.

Written as DNA, the CDR3 is TGTGCCAGCAGCTCGGGGGGGGCTGGGGCCAACGTCCTGACTTTC. Translated, it gives CASSSGGAGANVLTF. The J gene is TRBJ2-6, the V gene TRBV5-5, with TRBD2 matching 8 bases. The CDR3 is 15 amino acids. J was trimmed by 2 bases and V by 3 bases; bases with no gene match: 1. The germline V gene encodes CDR1 SGHKS and CDR2 YYEKEE (reference sequence).

The V and J genes are TRBV27 and TRBJ2-7; 8 bases agree with TRBD2. CDR1 MNHEY and CDR2 SMNVEV come from the germline V gene (reference sequence). With 6 bases clipped from V and 2 bases from J, the junction kept 15 bases outside the gene matches. The CDR3 spans 17 residues. The chain's CDR3 is CASSPQGTVSGTYEQYF. CDR3 sequence (DNA): TGTGCCAGCAGCCCCCAAGGGACTGTTAGCGGGACCTACGAGCAGTACTTC.

This clonotype has a count of ten or more. The CDR3 region has the DNA TGTGCCAGCAGCTTGGACAGGGAAACCTACGAGCAGTACTTC. Translating gives CASSLDRETYEQYF. The V call is TRBV5-5, the J call TRBJ2-7; possibly TRBD1 for D (6 bases). The germline V gene has CDR1 SGHKS and CDR2 YYEKEE (reference sequence). V shed 0 bases and J shed 2 bases, with 9 bases lying between them. CDR3 length equals 14 residues.

This clonotype was picked up many times. This rearrangement joins TRBV2 to TRBJ2-5, with 14 bases fitting TRBD2. The CDR3 is made up of 15 amino acids. Germline V CDR1 and CDR2: SNHLY, FYNNEI. With 6 bases clipped from V and 5 bases from J, the junction kept 5 bases outside the gene matches. CDR3 coding DNA: TGTGCCAGCAGCGGACTAGCGGGAGGAGGTGAGACCCAGTACTTC. This sequence encodes CASSGLAGGGETQYF.

Many counts were recorded for this clonotype. The chain joins TRBV5-1 to TRBJ2-3, with D tentatively TRBD1 (6 bases). Germline CDR1 and CDR2: SGHRS and YFSETQ. The length of the CDR3 is 14 residues. Trimming pared 0 bases from V and 3 bases from J, leaving 8 bases between. CDR3 nucleotides: TGCGCCAGCAGCTTGGGACAGGAGACAGATACGCAGTATTTT. It translates to CASSLGQETDTQYF.

This clonotype was seen only a few times. This chain joins TRBV5-5 and TRBJ1-1, with 9 bases fitting TRBD1. Germline loops: CDR1 SGHKS, CDR2 YYEKEE (reference sequence). The CDR3 is made up of 15 amino acids. Germline trimming cut 4 bases from V and 1 base from J; bases unmatched to any gene: 5. DNA for the CDR3: TGTGCCAGCAGCAGTACAGGGGGCCCGAACACTGAAGCTTTCTTT. Translation: CASSSTGGPNTEAFF.

This clonotype was recorded many times. V gene TRBV29-1 combines with J gene TRBJ1-1; 9 bases line up with TRBD1. The junction had 6 bases not matched to a gene; V was cut back by 7 bases and J by 0 bases. This CDR3 region has 14 residues. Germline V gene data show CDR1 as SQVTM and CDR2 as ANQGSEA. CDR3 coding DNA: TGCAGCGCCAAGGGACAGGGAATGAACACTGAAGCTTTCTTT. This translates into CSAKGQGMNTEAFF.

Many counts were recorded for this clonotype. The chain couples TRBV13 to TRBJ2-1; D unresolved. Trimming took 0 bases from V and 1 from J, leaving 4 bases between them. CDR1 and CDR2 (germline): PRHDT, FYEKMQ (reference sequence). This CDR3 is 14 amino acids long. CDR3 protein: CASSLGFSYNEQFF. The CDR3 DNA reads as TGTGCCAGCAGCTTAGGCTTTTCCTACAATGAGCAGTTCTTC.

This clonotype turned up a few times. The J gene is TRBJ2-1, the V gene TRBV10-3, with D possibly matching TRBD2 (6 bases). The CDR3 consists of 15 residues. The germline V gene encodes CDR1 ENHRY and CDR2 SYGVKD. The V gene lost 2 bases and the J gene lost 8 bases, with 16 bases spanning the gap. The CDR3 region has the DNA TGTGCCATCAGTGAGCCCGGGAGAAGGGGCGATGAGCAGTTCTTC. It is translated as CAISEPGRRGDEQFF.

Only a few counts were recorded for this clonotype. The V call is TRBV10-3, the J call TRBJ1-3; possibly TRBD1 for D (6 bases). The germline V gene encodes CDR1 ENHRY and CDR2 SYGVKD. Trimming removed 6 bases from V and 4 bases from J, with 13 bases in between. The CDR3 is made up of 14 amino acids. CDR3 in amino acids: CAISQQGYGNTIYF. The CDR3 nucleotides are TGTGCCATCAGCCAACAGGGTTACGGAAACACCATATATTTT.

This clonotype was seen ten or more times. The J gene is TRBJ2-1, the V gene TRBV9, with 9 positions matching TRBD2. J was trimmed by 7 bases and V by 0 bases; bases with no gene match: 8. Germline CDR1 SGDLS, CDR2 YYNGEE. The CDR3 has 16 amino acids. The CDR3 protein is CASSVDRAGGLNEQFF. CDR3 nucleotides: TGTGCCAGCAGCGTAGATCGGGCGGGAGGGCTGAATGAGCAGTTCTTC. Based on the CDR3 plus reference TRBV9 and TRBJ2-1, the full variable domain is DSGVTQTPKHLITATGQRVTLRCSPRSGDLSVYWYQQSLDQGLQFLIQYYNGEERAKGNILERFSAQQFPDLHSELNLSSLELGDSALYFCASSVDRAGGLNEQFFGPGTRLTVL.

The chain uses TRBV9 and TRBJ2-5; the D gene is possibly TRBD1 (5 bases). This CDR3 comprises 14 residues. V gave up 5 bases and J gave up 5 bases, with 16 bases separating them. Germline assignment: CDR1 SGDLS and CDR2 YYNGEE. CDR3 bases: TGTGCCAGCAGTGAAGGACACCTAAGGGAGACCCAGTACTTC. This codes for CASSEGHLRETQYF.

V usage is TRBV29-1 and J usage is TRBJ2-7; 7 bases align to TRBD2. In germline, CDR1 is SQVTM, CDR2 ANQGSEA. This CDR3 contains 14 residues. Trimming removed 3 bases from V and 2 bases from J; junction bases left unmatched: 7. The CDR3 DNA sequence: TGCAGCGTTGAGGGTCGCGGGAGCCCCTACGAGCAGTACTTC. As protein: CSVEGRGSPYEQYF.

The chain joins TRBV10-2 to TRBJ2-5; 8 bases agree with TRBD1. In germline, CDR1 is WSHSY, CDR2 SAAADI. J gave up 2 bases and V 6 bases, and 8 bases lay outside the gene matches. CDR3 size: 15 residues. CDR3 nucleotides: TGCGCCAGCAGGATGGGACAGGCAACTCAAGAGACCCAGTACTTC. Translated, it gives CASRMGQATQETQYF.

In the case of this clonotype: A read error may explain this, as a much larger clone is one base away. As the CDR3 is not closed by the conserved phenylalanine or tryptophan, this likely results from a read error. This rearrangement joins TRBV12-5 to TRBJ2-5; D gene ambiguous. Per germline, CDR1 LGHNT and CDR2 FRNRAP. V lost 0 bases to trimming and J lost 5 bases, with 16 bases between them. The CDR3 totals 16 residues. The CDR3 reads CASGLVSGVNRETQYL. The CDR3 DNA sequence: TGTGCTAGTGGTTTGGTCAGTGGGGTGAATCGGGAGACCCAGTACCTC.